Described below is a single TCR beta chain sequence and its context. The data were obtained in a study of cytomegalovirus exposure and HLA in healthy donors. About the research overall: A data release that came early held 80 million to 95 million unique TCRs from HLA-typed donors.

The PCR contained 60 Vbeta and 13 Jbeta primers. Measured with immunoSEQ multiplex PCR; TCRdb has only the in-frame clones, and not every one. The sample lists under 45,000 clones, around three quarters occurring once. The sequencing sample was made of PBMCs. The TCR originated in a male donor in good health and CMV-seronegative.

DNA of the CDR3: TGTGCCAGCAGTGGCCCCCAGGGCTCTGATTCACCCCTCCACTTT. Residues: CASSGPQGSDSPLHF. The J gene is TRBJ1-6, the V gene TRBV2, with a possible D match to TRBD1 (5 bases). Germline values: CDR1 SNHLY, CDR2 FYNNEI. The CDR3 extends over 15 amino acids. With 4 bases removed from V and 8 bases from J, the gap between germline ends came to 15 bases.